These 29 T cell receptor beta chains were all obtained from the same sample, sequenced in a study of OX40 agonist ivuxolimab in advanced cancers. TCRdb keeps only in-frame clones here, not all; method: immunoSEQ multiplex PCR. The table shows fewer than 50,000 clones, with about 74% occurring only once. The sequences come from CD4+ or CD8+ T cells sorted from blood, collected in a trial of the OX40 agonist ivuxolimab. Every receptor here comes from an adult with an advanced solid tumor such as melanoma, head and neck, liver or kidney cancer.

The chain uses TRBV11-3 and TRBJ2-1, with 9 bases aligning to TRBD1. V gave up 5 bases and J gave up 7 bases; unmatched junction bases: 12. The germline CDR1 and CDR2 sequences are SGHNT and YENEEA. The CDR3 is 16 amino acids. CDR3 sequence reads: CASSQSRTGVGNEQFF. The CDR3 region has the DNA TGTGCCAGCAGCCAATCCAGGACAGGGGTAGGAAATGAGCAGTTCTTC.

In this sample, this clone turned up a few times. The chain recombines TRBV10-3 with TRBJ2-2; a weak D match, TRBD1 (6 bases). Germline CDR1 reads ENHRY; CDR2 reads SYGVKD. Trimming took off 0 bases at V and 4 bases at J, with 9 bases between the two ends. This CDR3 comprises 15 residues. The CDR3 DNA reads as TGTGCCATCAGTGAGTCTCAGGGGCTCACCGGGGAGCTGTTTTTT. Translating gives CAISESQGLTGELFF.

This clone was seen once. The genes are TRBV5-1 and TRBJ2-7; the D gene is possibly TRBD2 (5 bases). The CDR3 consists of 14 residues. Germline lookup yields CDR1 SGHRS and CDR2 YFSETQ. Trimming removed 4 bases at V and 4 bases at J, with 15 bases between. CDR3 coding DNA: TGCGCCAGCAGCCTGTTTGATAGGACTTACGAGCAGTACTTC. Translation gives CASSLFDRTYEQYF. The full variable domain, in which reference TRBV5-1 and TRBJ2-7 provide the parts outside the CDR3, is KAGVTQTPRYLIKTRGQQVTLSCSPISGHRSVSWYQQTPGQGLQFLFEYFSETQRNKGNFPGRFSGRQFSNSRSEMNVSTLELGDSALYLCASSLFDRTYEQYFGPGTRLTVT.

The CDR3, as DNA: TGTGCCAGTGGCTTAGCGGGAGGGCCCTACGAGCAGTACTTC. Its translation: CASGLAGGPYEQYF. V is TRBV19 and J is TRBJ2-7; 11 nucleotides line up with TRBD2. Germline trimming cut 8 bases from V and 2 bases from J; bases unmatched to any gene: 5. CDR3 length: 14 amino acids. Per germline, CDR1 LNHDA and CDR2 SQIVND (reference sequence).

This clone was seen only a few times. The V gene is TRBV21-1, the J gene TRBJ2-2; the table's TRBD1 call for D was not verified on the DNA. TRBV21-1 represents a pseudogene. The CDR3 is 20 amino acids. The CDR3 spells CASSRGQGDLTVADTGELFF. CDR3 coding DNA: TGTGCCAGCAGCAGAGGACAGGGTGATTTGACGGTTGCTGACACCGGGGAGCTGTTTTTT.

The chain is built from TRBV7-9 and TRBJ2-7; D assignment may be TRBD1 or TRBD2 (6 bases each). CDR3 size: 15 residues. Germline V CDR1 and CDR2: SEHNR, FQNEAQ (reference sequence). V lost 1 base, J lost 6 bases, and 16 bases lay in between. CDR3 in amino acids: CASSLGREQGGEQYF. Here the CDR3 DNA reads TGTGCCAGCAGCTTAGGGAGGGAACAGGGTGGCGAGCAGTACTTC.

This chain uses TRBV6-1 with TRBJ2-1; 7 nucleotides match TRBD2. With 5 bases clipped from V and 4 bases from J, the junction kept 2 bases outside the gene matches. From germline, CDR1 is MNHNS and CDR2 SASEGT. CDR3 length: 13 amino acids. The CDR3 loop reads CASSLAAYNEQFF. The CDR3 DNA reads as TGTGCCAGCAGTCTAGCGGCGTACAATGAGCAGTTCTTC.

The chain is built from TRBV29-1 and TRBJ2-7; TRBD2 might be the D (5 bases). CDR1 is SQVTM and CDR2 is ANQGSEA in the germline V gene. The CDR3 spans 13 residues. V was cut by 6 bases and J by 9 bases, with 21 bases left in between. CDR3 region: CSVPPRVGRRQYF. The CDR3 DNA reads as TGCAGCGTCCCTCCGAGGGTAGGGCGAAGGCAGTACTTC.

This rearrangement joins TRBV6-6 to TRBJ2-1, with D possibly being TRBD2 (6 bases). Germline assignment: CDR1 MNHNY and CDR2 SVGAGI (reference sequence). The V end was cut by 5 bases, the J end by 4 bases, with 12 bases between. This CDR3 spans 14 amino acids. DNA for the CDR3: TGTGCCAGCAGTCGGGAGAAGTCTTACAATGAGCAGTTCTTC. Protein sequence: CASSREKSYNEQFF.

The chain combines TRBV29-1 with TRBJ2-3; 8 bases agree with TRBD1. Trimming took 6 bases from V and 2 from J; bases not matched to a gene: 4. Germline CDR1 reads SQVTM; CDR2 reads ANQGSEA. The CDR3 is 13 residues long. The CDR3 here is CSVGDRNTDTQYF. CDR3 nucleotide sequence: TGCAGCGTCGGGGACAGGAACACAGATACGCAGTATTTT.

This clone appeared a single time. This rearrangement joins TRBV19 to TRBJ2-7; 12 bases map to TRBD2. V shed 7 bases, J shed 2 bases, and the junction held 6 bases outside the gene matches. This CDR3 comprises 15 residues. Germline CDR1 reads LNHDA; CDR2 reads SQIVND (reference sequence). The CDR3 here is CASMGRTSGAYEQYF. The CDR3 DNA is TGTGCCAGTATGGGGAGGACTAGCGGGGCCTACGAGCAGTACTTC.

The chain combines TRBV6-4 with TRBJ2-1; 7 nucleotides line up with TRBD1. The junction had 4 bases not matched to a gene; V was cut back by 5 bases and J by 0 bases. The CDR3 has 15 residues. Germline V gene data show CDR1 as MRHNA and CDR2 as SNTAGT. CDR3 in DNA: TGTGCCAGCAGTCTGGGACAGAGCTCCTACAATGAGCAGTTCTTC. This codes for CASSLGQSSYNEQFF.

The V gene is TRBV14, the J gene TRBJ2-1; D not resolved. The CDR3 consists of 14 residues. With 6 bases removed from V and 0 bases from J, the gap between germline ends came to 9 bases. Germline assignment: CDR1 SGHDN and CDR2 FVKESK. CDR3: CASSQPGSYNEQFF. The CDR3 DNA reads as TGTGCCAGCAGTCAACCGGGCTCCTACAATGAGCAGTTCTTC.

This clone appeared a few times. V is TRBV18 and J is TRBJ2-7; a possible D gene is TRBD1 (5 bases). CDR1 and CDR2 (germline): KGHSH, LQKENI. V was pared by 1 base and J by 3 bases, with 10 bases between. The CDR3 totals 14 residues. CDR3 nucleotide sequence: TGTGCCAGCTCACCACTACAGGAGAGCTACGAGCAGTACTTC. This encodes CASSPLQESYEQYF. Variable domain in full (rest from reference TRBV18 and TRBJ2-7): NAGVMQNPRHLVRRRGQEARLRCSPMKGHSHVYWYRQLPEEGLKFMVYLQKENIIDESGMPKERFSAEFPKEGPSILRIQQVVRGDSAAYFCASSPLQESYEQYFGPGTRLTVT.

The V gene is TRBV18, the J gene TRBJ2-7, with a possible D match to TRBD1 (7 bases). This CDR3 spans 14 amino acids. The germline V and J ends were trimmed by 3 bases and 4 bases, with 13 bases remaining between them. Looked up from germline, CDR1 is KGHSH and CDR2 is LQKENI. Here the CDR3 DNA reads TGTGCCAGCTCACCGCGGGACAGCTCGTACGAGCAGTACTTC. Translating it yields CASSPRDSSYEQYF.

In DNA form, the CDR3 reads TGTGCCAGCAGCTTACAGGGGACAGGGGGTTCACCCCTCCACTTT. Protein: CASSLQGTGGSPLHF. The chain employs TRBV7-6 and TRBJ1-6, with TRBD1 identical over 11 bases. Losses at the gene ends were 2 bases for V and 9 bases for J; bases not matched to a gene: 3. The CDR3 is made up of 15 amino acids. Germline CDR1 and CDR2: SGHVS and FNYEAQ.

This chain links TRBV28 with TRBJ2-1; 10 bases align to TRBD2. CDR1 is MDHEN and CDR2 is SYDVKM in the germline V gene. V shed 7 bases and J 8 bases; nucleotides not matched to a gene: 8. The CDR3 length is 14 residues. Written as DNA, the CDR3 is TGTGCCAGCACCTCTAGCGGGGGTGTCTATGAGCAGTTCTTC. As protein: CASTSSGGVYEQFF.

The CDR3 nucleotides read TGTGCCAGCAGCTTGGGAATTACTAGCCCTTACGAGCAGTACTTC. Protein: CASSLGITSPYEQYF. The genes are TRBV5-8 and TRBJ2-7, with D tentatively TRBD2 (6 bases). Germline V lookup: CDR1 SGHTS, CDR2 YDEGEE. The CDR3 covers 15 residues. Trimming pared 0 bases from V and 4 bases from J, leaving 14 bases between.

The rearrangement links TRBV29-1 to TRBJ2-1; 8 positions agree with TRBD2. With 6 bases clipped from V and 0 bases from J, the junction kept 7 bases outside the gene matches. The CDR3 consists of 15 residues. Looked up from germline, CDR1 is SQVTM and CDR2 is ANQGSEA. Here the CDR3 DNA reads TGCAGCGTCGGGAGGGTATACAGCTCCTACAATGAGCAGTTCTTC. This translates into CSVGRVYSSYNEQFF.

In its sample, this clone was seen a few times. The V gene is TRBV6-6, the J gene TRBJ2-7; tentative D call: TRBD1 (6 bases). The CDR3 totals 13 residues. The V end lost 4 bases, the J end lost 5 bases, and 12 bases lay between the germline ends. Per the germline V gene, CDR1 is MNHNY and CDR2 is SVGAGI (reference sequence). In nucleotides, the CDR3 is TGTGCCAGCAGTTCCTGGACAGCACACGAGCAGTACTTC. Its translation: CASSSWTAHEQYF.

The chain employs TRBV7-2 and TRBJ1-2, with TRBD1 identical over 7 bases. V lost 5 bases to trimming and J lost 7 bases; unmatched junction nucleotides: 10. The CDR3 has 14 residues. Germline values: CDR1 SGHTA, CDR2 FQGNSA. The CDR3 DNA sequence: TGTGCCAGCAGCCTAGACAGGGTCGTGGGTGGCTACACCTTC. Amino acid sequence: CASSLDRVVGGYTF. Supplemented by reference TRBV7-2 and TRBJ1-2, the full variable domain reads GAGVSQSPSNKVTEKGKDVELRCDPISGHTALYWYRQSLGQGLEFLIYFQGNSAPDKSGLPSDRFSAERTGGSVSTLTIQRTQQEDSAVYLCASSLDRVVGGYTFGSGTRLTVV.

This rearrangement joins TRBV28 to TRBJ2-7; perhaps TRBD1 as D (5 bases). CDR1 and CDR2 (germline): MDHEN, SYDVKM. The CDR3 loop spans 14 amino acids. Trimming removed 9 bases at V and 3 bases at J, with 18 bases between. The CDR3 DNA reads TGTGCCAGTCCCGCCAGCAGGGTGTGCTACGAGCAGTACTTC. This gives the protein CASPASRVCYEQYF.

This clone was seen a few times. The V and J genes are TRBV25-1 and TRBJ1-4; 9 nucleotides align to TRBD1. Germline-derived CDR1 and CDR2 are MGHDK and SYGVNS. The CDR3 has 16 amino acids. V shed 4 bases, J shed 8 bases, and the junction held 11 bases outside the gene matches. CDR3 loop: CASSGYRGPREEKLFF. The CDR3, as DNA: TGTGCCAGCAGTGGGTACAGGGGGCCGCGTGAGGAAAAACTGTTTTTT.

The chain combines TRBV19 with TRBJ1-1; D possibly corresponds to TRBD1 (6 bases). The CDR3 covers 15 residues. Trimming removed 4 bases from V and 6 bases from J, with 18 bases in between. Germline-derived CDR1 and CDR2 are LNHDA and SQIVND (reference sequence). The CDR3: CASSSLGGKRAEAFF. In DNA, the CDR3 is TGTGCCAGTAGTAGCCTGGGGGGCAAGCGGGCTGAAGCTTTCTTT. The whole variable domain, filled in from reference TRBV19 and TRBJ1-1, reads DGGITQSPKYLFRKEGQNVTLSCEQNLNHDAMYWYRQDPGQGLRLIYYSQIVNDFQKGDIAEGYSVSREKKESFPLTVTSAQKNPTAFYLCASSSLGGKRAEAFFGQGTRLTVV.

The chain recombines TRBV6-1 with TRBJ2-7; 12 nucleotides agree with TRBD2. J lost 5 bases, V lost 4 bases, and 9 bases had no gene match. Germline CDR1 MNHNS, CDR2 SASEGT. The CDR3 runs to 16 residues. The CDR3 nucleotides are TGTGCCAGCAGTGGTTTGACTAGCGGGAGTTACAACGAGCAGTACTTC. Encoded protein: CASSGLTSGSYNEQYF.

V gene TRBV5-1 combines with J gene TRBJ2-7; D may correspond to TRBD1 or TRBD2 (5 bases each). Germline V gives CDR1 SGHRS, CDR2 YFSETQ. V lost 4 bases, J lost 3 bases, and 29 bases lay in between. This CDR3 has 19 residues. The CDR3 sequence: CASSPLPAGTSFVGYEQYF. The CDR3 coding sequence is TGCGCCAGCAGCCCCCTACCTGCCGGGACCTCGTTCGTAGGCTACGAGCAGTACTTC. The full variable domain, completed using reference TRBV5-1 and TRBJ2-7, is KAGVTQTPRYLIKTRGQQVTLSCSPISGHRSVSWYQQTPGQGLQFLFEYFSETQRNKGNFPGRFSGRQFSNSRSEMNVSTLELGDSALYLCASSPLPAGTSFVGYEQYFGPGTRLTVT.

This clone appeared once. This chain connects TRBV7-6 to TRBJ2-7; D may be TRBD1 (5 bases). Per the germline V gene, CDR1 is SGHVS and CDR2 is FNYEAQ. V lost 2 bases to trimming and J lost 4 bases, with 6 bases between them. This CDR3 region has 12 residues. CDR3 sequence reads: CASSLQGYEQYF. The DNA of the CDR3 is TGTGCCAGCAGCTTACAGGGTTACGAGCAGTACTTC.

The CDR3 sequence is CAISVGGPGEQYF. The CDR3 region has the DNA TGTGCCATCAGTGTTGGGGGCCCTGGGGAGCAGTACTTC. V and J are TRBV10-3 and TRBJ2-7; weak D call: TRBD1 (6 bases). The CDR3 has 13 amino acids. V was trimmed by 4 bases and J by 7 bases, leaving 14 bases between them. Per the germline V gene, CDR1 is ENHRY and CDR2 is SYGVKD.

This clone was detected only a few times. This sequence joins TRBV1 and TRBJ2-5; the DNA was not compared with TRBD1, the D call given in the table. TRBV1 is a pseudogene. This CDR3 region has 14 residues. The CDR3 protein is CTSSQDPHVETQYF. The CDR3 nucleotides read TGCACCAGCAGCCAAGACCCACATGTCGAGACCCAGTACTTC.